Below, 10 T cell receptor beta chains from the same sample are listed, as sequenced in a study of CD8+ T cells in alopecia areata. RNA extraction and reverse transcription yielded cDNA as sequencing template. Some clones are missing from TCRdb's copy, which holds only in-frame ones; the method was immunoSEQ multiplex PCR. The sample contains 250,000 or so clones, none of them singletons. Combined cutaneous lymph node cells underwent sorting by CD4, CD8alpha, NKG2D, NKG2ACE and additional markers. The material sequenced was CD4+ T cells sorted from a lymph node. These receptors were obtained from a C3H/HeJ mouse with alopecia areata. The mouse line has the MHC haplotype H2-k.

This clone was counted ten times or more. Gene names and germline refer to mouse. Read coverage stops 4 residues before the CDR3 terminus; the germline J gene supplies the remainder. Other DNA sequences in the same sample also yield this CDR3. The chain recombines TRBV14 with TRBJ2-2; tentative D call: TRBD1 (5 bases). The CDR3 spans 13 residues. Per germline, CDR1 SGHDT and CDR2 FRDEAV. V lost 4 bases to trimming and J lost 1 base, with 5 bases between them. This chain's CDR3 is CASSQGNTGQLYF. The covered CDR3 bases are TGTGCCAGCAGTCAGGGAAACACCGGG.

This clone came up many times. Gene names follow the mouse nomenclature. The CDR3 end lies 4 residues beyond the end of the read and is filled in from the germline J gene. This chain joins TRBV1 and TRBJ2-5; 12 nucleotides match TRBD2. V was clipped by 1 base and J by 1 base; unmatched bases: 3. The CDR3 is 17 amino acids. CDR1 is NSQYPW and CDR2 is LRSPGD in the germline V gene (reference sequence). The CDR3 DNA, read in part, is TGCACCTGCAGTGCAGCGGGACTGGGGGGATACCAAGAC. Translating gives CTCSAAGLGGYQD. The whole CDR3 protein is CTCSAAGLGGYQDTQYF.

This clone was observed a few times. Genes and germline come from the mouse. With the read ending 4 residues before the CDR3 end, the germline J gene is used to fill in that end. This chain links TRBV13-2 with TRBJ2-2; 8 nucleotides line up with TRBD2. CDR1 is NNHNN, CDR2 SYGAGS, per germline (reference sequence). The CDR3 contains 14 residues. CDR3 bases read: TGTGCCAGCGGTGCGGGGGGGGCGCTCGGG. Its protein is CASGAGGALG. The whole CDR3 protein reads CASGAGGALGQLYF.

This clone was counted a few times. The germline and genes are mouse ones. CDR3 bases read: TGCACCTGCAGTGTCCGGGACAGAAATTCGCCC. Protein sequence: CTCSVRDRNSP. The entire CDR3 sequence reads CTCSVRDRNSPLYF. This chain links TRBV1 with TRBJ1-6; TRBD1 matches 7 bases. The read finishes 3 residues shy of the CDR3 end, and the germline J gene is used to complete it. TRBJ1-6 is assigned to the ORF class and has an uncertain function. This CDR3 is built from 14 residues. CDR1 is NSQYPW and CDR2 is LRSPGD in the germline V gene (reference sequence). Unmatched junction bases numbered 4, after V lost 4 bases and J lost 7 bases.

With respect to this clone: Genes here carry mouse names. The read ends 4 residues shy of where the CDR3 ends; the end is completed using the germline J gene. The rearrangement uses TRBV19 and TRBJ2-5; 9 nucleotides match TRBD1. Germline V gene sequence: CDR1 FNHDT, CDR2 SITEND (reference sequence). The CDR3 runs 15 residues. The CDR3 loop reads CASRTGTGRKDTQYF. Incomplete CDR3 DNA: TGTGCCAGCAGGACCGGGACAGGGAGGAAAGAC. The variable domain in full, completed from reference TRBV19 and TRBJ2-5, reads GGIITQTPKFLIGQEGQKLTLKCQQNFNHDTMYWYRQDSGKGLRLIYYSITENDLQKGDLSEGYDASREKKSSFSLTVTSAQKNEMAVFLCASRTGTGRKDTQYFGPGTRLLVL.

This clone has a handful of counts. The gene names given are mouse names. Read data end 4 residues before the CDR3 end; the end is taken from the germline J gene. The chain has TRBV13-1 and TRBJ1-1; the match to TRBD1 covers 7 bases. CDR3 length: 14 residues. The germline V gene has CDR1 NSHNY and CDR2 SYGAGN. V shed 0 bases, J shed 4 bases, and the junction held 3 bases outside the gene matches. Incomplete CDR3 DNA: TGTGCCAGCAGTGATGAGGGGGCGCCCACA. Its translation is CASSDEGAPT. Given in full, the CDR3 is CASSDEGAPTEVFF.

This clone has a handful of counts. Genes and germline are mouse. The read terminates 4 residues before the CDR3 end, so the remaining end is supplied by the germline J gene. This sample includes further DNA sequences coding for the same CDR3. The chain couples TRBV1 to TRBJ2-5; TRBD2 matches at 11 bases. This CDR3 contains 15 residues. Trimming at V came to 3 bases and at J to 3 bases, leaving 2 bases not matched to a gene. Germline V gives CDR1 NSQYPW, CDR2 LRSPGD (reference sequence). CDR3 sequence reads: CTCSAGTGGQDTQYF. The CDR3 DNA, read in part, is TGCACCTGCAGTGCGGGGACTGGGGGTCAAGAC.

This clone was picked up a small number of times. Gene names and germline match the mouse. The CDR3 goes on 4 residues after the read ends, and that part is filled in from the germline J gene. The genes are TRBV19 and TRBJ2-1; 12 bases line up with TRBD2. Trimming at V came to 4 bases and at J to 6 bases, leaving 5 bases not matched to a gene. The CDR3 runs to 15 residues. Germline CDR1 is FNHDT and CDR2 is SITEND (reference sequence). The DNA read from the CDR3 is TGTGCCAGCAGTCGGGACTGGGGGGCGCGTGCT. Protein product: CASSRDWGARA. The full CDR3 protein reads CASSRDWGARAEQFF.

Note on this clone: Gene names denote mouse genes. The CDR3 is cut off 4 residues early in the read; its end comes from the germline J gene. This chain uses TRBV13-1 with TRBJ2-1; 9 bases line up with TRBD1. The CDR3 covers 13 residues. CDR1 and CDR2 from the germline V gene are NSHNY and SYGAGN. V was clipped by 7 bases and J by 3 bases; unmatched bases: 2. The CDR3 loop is CASEQGAYAEQFF. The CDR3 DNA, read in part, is TGTGCCAGCGAACAGGGGGCCTATGCT.

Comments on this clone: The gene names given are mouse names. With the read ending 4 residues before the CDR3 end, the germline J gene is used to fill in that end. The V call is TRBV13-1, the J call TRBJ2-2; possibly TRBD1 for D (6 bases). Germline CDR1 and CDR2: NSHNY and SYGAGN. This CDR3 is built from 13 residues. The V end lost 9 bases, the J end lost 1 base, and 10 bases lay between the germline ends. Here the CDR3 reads CATLDRNTGQLYF. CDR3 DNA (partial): TGTGCCACCCTGGACAGAAACACCGGG.